This TCR beta chain came from a study of cytomegalovirus exposure and HLA in healthy donors. Overall study context: A prior analysis found about 120 million unique TCR beta sequences from some 190 million T cells.

V shed 4 bases, J shed 6 bases, and the junction held 5 bases outside the gene matches. In germline, CDR1 is SGHNT, CDR2 YYREEE (reference sequence). The CDR3 totals 14 residues. With 60 Vbeta and 13 Jbeta primers, the PCR was carried out. Data came from immunoSEQ multiplex PCR; TCRdb stores just in-frame clones and leaves some out. In the table there are roughly 130,000 clones, 50% to 75% of which are singletons. Study results and caveats: In vitro experiments confirmed that three CMV-associated chains were specific for CMV antigens.

This clone appeared a few times. Antigen specificity is unknown. The TCR comes from a woman aged 40 to 50 in good health and CMV-seropositive. The specimen sequenced was PBMCs. The chain combines TRBV5-4 with TRBJ1-4; 8 bases map to TRBD1. CDR3 protein: CASSVQGDHEKLFF. The CDR3 DNA is TGTGCCAGCAGCGTACAGGGGGATCATGAAAAACTGTTTTTT.